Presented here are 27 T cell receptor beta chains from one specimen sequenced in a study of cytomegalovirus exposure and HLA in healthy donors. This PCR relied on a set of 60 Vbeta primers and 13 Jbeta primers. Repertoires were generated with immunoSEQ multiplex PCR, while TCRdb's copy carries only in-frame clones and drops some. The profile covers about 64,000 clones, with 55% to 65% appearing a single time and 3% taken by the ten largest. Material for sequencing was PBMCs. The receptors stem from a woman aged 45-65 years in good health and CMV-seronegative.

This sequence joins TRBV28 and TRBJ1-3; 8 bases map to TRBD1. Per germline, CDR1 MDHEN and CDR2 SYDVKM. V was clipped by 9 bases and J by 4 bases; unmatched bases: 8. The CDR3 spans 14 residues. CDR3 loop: CASSTGAEGNTIYF. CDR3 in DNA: TGTGCCAGTTCGACAGGGGCGGAGGGAAACACCATATATTTT. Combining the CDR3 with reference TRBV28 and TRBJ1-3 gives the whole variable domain DVKVTQSSRYLVKRTGEKVFLECVQDMDHENMFWYRQDPGLGLRLIYFSYDVKMKEKGDIPEGYSVSREKKERFSLILESASTNQTSMYLCASSTGAEGNTIYFGEGSWLTVV.

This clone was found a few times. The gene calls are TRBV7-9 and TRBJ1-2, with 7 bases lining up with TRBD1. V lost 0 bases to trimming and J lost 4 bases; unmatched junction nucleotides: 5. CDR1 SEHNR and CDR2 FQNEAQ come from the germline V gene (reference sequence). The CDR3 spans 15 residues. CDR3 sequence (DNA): TGTGCCAGCAGCTTAGCCGATCACAGGGGCTATGGCTACACCTTC. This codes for CASSLADHRGYGYTF.

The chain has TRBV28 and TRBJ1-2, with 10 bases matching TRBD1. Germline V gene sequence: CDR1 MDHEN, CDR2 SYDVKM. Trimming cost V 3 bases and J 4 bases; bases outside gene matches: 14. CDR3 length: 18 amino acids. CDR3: CASSFDPGQGSWAYGYTF. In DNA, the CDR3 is TGTGCCAGCAGTTTCGACCCGGGACAGGGGAGTTGGGCCTATGGCTACACCTTC.

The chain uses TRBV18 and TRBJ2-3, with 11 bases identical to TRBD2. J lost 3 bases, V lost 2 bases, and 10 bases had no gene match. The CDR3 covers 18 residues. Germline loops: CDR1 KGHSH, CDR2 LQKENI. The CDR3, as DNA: TGTGCCAGCTCACCATGGCTAGCGGGAGGTTGGGGGACAGATACGCAGTATTTT. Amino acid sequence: CASSPWLAGGWGTDTQYF.

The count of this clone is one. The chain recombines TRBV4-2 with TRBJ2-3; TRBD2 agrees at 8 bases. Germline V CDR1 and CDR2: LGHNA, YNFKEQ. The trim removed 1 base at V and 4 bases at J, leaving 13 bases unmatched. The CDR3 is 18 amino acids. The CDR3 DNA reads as TGTGCCAGCAGCCAAGCGAGGGGAGCGGGAGATCTTCCAGATACGCAGTATTTT. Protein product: CASSQARGAGDLPDTQYF.

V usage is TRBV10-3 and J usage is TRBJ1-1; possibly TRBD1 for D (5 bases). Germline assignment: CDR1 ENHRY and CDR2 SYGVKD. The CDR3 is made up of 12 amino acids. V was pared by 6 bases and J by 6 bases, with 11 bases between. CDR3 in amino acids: CAISTDSSEAFF. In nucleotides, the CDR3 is TGTGCCATCAGCACTGACAGTTCTGAAGCTTTCTTT.

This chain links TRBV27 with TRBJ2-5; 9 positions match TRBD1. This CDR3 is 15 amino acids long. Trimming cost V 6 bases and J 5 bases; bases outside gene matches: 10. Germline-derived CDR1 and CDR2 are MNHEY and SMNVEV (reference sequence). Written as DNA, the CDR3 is TGTGCCAGCAGCCGGCGGGGGACAGGGTGGGAGACCCAGTACTTC. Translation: CASSRRGTGWETQYF.

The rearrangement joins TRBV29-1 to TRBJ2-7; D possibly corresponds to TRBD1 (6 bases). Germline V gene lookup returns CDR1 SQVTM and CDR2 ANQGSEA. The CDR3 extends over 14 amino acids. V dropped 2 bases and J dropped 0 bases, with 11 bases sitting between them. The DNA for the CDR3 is TGCAGCGTTGAAAGGCAGGACAGCTCCTACGAGCAGTACTTC. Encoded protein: CSVERQDSSYEQYF.

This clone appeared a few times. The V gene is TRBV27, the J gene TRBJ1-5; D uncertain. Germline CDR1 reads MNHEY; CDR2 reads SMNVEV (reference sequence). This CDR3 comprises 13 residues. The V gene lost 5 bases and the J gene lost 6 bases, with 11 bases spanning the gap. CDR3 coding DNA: TGTGCCAGCAGTCCAGGAGGAGCTCAGCCCCAGCATTTT. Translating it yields CASSPGGAQPQHF.

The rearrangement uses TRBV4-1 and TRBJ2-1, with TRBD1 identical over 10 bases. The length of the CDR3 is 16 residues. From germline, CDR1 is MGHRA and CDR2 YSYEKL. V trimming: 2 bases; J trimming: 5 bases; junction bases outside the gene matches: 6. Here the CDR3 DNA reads TGCGCCAGCAGCCAATTGATCGGGACAGGGGACAATGAGCAGTTCTTC. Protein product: CASSQLIGTGDNEQFF.

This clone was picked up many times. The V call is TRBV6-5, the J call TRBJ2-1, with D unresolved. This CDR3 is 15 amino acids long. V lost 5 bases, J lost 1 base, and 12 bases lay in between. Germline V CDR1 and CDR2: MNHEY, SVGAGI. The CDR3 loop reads CASSAGAASYNEQFF. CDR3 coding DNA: TGTGCCAGCAGTGCCGGTGCCGCTTCCTACAATGAGCAGTTCTTC.

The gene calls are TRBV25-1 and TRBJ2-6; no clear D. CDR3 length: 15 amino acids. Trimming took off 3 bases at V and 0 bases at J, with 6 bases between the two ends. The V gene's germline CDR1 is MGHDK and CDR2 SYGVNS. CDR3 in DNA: TGTGCCAGCAGTGATACCAGCTCTGGGGCCAACGTCCTGACTTTC. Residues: CASSDTSSGANVLTF.

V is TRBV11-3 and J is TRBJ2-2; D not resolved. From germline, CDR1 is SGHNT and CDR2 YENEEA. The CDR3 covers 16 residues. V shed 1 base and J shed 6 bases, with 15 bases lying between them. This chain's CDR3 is CASSLAVWRTAGELFF. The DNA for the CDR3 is TGTGCCAGCAGCTTAGCCGTGTGGAGAACCGCCGGGGAGCTGTTTTTT.

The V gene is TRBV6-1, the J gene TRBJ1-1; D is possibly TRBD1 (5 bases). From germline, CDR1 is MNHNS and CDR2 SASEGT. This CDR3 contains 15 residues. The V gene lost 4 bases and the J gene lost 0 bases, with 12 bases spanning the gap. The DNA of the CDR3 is TGTGCCAGCAGTGCGAAGGGGCCCATGAACACTGAAGCTTTCTTT. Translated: CASSAKGPMNTEAFF.

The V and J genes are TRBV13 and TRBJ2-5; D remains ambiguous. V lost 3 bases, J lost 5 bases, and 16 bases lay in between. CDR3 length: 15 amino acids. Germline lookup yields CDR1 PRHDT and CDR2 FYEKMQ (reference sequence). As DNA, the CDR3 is TGTGCCAGCAGCTTCGGCGGCAGCCTTGGCGAGACCCAGTACTTC. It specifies CASSFGGSLGETQYF.

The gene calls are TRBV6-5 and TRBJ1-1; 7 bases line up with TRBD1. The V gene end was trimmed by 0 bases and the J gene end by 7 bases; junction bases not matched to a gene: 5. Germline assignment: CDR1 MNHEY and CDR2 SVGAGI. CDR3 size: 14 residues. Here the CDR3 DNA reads TGTGCCAGCAGTTACTCGATTGGGACAGATGAAGCTTTCTTT. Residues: CASSYSIGTDEAFF.

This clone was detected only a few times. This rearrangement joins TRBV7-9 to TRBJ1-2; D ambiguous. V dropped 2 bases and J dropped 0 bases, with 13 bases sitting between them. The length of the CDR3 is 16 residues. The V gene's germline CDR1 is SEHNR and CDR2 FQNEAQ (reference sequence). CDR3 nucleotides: TGTGCCAGCAGCTTAAGCCATCCGTCACCTAACTATGGCTACACCTTC. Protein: CASSLSHPSPNYGYTF.

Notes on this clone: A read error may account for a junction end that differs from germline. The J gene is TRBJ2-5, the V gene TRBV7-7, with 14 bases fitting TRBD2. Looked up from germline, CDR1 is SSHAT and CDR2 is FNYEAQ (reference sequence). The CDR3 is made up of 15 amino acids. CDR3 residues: CASSLRTSGGETQYF. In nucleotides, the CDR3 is TGTGCTAGCAGCTTACGGACTAGCGGGGGGGAGACCCAGTACTTC.

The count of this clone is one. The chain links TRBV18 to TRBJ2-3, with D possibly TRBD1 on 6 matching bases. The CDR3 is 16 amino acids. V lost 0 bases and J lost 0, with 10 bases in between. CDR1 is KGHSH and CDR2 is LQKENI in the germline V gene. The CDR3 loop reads CASSPPRTVSTDTQYF. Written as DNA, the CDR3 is TGTGCCAGCTCACCACCAAGGACAGTTAGCACAGATACGCAGTATTTT.

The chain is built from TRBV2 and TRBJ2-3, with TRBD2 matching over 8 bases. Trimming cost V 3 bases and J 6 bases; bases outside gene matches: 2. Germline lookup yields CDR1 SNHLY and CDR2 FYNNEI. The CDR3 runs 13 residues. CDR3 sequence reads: CASSDGRGDTQYF. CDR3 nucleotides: TGTGCCAGCAGTGACGGGAGGGGGGATACGCAGTATTTT.

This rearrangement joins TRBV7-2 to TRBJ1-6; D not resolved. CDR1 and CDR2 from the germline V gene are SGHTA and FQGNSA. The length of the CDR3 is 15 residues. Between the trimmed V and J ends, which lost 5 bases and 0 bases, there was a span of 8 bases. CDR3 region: CASSRRGSYNSPLHF. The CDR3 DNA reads TGTGCCAGCAGCCGCCGGGGCTCCTATAATTCACCCCTCCACTTT. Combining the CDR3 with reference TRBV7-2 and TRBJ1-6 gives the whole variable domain GAGVSQSPSNKVTEKGKDVELRCDPISGHTALYWYRQSLGQGLEFLIYFQGNSAPDKSGLPSDRFSAERTGGSVSTLTIQRTQQEDSAVYLCASSRRGSYNSPLHFGNGTRLTVT.

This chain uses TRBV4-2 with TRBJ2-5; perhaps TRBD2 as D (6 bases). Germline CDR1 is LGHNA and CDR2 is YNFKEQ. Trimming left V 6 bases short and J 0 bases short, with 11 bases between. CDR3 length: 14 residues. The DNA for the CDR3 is TGTGCCAGCAGTTCCGGCGGGAACCAAGAGACCCAGTACTTC. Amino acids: CASSSGGNQETQYF.

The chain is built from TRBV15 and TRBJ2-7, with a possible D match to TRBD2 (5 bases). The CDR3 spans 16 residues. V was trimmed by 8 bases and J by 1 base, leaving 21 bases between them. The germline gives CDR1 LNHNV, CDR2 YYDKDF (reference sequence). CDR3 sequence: CATQAAGEPGSYEQYF. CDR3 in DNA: TGTGCCACCCAGGCGGCGGGTGAACCCGGTTCCTACGAGCAGTACTTC.

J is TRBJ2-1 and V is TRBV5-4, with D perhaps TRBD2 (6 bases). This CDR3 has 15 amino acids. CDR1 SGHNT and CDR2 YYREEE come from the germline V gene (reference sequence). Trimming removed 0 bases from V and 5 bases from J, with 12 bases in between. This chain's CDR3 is CASSLAVVADNEQFF. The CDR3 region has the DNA TGTGCCAGCAGCTTGGCGGTAGTAGCGGACAATGAGCAGTTCTTC. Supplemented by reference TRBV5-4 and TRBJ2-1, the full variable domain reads ETGVTQSPTHLIKTRGQQVTLRCSSQSGHNTVSWYQQALGQGPQFIFQYYREEENGRGNFPPRFSGLQFPNYSSELNVNALELDDSALYLCASSLAVVADNEQFFGPGTRLTVL.

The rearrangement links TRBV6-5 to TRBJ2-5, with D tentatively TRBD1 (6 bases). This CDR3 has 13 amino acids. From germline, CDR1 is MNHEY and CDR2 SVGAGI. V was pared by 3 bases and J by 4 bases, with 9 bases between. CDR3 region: CASSYGRGETQYF. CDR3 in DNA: TGTGCCAGCAGTTATGGCAGGGGAGAGACCCAGTACTTC.

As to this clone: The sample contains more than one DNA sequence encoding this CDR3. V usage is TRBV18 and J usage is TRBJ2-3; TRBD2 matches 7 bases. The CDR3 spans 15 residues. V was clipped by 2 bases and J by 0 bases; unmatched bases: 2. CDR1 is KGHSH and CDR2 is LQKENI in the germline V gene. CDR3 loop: CASSPSSGSTDTQYF. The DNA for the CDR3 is TGTGCCAGCTCACCATCTAGCGGAAGCACAGATACGCAGTATTTT.

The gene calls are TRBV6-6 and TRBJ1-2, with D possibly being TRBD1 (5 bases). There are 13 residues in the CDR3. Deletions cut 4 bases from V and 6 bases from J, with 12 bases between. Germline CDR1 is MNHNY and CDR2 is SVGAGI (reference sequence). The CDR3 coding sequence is TGTGCCAGCAGTTTCTCGGGGGGGGATGGCTACACCTTC. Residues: CASSFSGGDGYTF.